The 14 T cell receptor beta chains presented below share a single source sample, sequenced in a study of OX40 agonist ivuxolimab in advanced cancers. Assay: immunoSEQ multiplex PCR; the TCRdb copy retains only in-frame clones and omits some. The sample has tens of thousands of clones, about 85% seen once. The specimen comprised CD4+ or CD8+ T cells sorted from blood, sampled in a trial of the OX40 agonist ivuxolimab. The receptors come from an adult with an advanced solid tumor such as melanoma, head and neck, liver or kidney cancer.

The V and J genes are TRBV13 and TRBJ1-2; tentatively, D is TRBD1 (6 bases). The CDR3 length is 14 residues. V shed 5 bases and J shed 2 bases, with 12 bases lying between them. Germline CDR1 PRHDT, CDR2 FYEKMQ (reference sequence). The CDR3 loop is CASSGNDRNYGYTF. The CDR3 DNA reads TGTGCCAGCAGCGGTAATGACAGGAACTATGGCTACACCTTC.

At least ten counts were recorded for this clone. The chain couples TRBV5-1 to TRBJ2-1; the D is unclear. Germline lookup yields CDR1 SGHRS and CDR2 YFSETQ. The CDR3 loop spans 14 amino acids. V gave up 3 bases and J gave up 7 bases, with 14 bases separating them. The CDR3 DNA follows: TGCGCCAGCAGCTCTCAGGCTCCAGGTAATGAGCAGTTCTTC. This gives the protein CASSSQAPGNEQFF.

This chain joins TRBV6-5 and TRBJ1-1; D is uncertain. The V gene's germline CDR1 is MNHEY and CDR2 SVGAGI. This CDR3 has 12 residues. V lost 2 bases, J lost 4 bases, and 5 bases lay in between. CDR3 nucleotides: TGTGCCAGCAGTTACGGGAGCACTGAAGCTTTCTTT. This translates into CASSYGSTEAFF.

This sequence joins TRBV7-7 and TRBJ2-1, with D possibly matching TRBD1 (6 bases). V was clipped by 4 bases and J by 5 bases, with 9 bases between them. The CDR3 has 13 residues. CDR1 and CDR2 (germline): SSHAT, FNYEAQ (reference sequence). The CDR3 DNA follows: TGTGCCAGCAGCTCTGGACAGCACAATGAGCAGTTCTTC. Translation gives CASSSGQHNEQFF. The complete variable domain, with remaining parts taken from reference TRBV7-7 and TRBJ2-1, reads GAGVSQSPRYKVTKRGQDVTLRCDPISSHATLYWYQQALGQGPEFLTYFNYEAQPDKSGLPSDRFSAERPEGSISTLTIQRTEQRDSAMYRCASSSGQHNEQFFGPGTRLTVL.

The chain carries TRBV6-1 and TRBJ1-1; D not certain. This CDR3 contains 13 residues. V lost 2 bases and J lost 7, with 11 bases in between. Germline V gene lookup returns CDR1 MNHNS and CDR2 SASEGT. CDR3 loop: CASSETADVEAFF. The CDR3 DNA sequence: TGTGCCAGCAGTGAAACAGCAGATGTTGAAGCTTTCTTT.

The chain has TRBV4-3 and TRBJ2-7; 11 bases align to TRBD1. Germline assignment: CDR1 LGHNA and CDR2 YSLEER. With 4 bases clipped from V and 2 bases from J, the junction kept 4 bases outside the gene matches. The CDR3 has 15 amino acids. CDR3: CASSRGGQGAYEQYF. The CDR3 nucleotides are TGCGCCAGCAGCCGCGGGGGACAGGGGGCCTACGAGCAGTACTTC.

The gene calls are TRBV4-1 and TRBJ1-2, with 7 bases matching TRBD1. Unmatched junction bases numbered 22, after V lost 1 base and J lost 14 bases. This CDR3 region has 17 residues. Looked up from germline, CDR1 is MGHRA and CDR2 is YSYEKL. In DNA form, the CDR3 reads TGCGCCAGCAGCCAAGTCCGCTACAATCGGGACAGCTCTCAAAGGACCTTC. Encoded protein: CASSQVRYNRDSSQRTF.

The chain carries TRBV9 and TRBJ2-5; TRBD2 matches 7 bases. V lost 0 bases, J lost 4 bases, and 9 bases stayed unmatched. The CDR3 spans 16 residues. CDR1 is SGDLS, CDR2 YYNGEE, per germline. CDR3 coding DNA: TGTGCCAGCAGCGTAGCTACTGGCGGGAGTGGAGAGACCCAGTACTTC. Translation gives CASSVATGGSGETQYF.

The CDR3 DNA sequence: TGCAGCGTTTGCCCTACAGGCCCCTATGGCTACACCTTC. Translation gives CSVCPTGPYGYTF. The chain carries TRBV29-1 and TRBJ1-2; weak D call: TRBD1 (5 bases). The germline CDR1 and CDR2 sequences are SQVTM and ANQGSEA. The CDR3 spans 13 residues. The V and J ends lost 5 bases and 4 bases respectively, with 14 bases between them.

The chain carries TRBV7-6 and TRBJ2-2, with D tentatively TRBD2 (6 bases). V was shortened by 6 bases and J by 6 bases, with 17 bases between the two germline ends. Per germline, CDR1 SGHVS and CDR2 FNYEAQ. The CDR3 length is 15 residues. This CDR3 is CASRELEGRPGELFF. CDR3 in DNA: TGTGCCAGCAGGGAGCTGGAGGGGCGCCCCGGGGAGCTGTTTTTT.

CDR3 sequence: CASSDVDRGRQETQYF. In DNA form, the CDR3 reads TGTGCCAGCAGCGATGTGGACAGGGGGCGACAAGAGACCCAGTACTTC. This chain uses TRBV7-3 with TRBJ2-5; 11 nucleotides line up with TRBD1. The CDR3 sequence is 16 residues long. Germline V gene sequence: CDR1 SGHTA, CDR2 FQGTGA. Losses at the gene ends were 5 bases for V and 2 bases for J; bases not matched to a gene: 7.

The chain has TRBV7-9 and TRBJ1-1, with a tentative D call TRBD1 (5 bases). V was trimmed by 1 base and J by 11 bases, leaving 8 bases between them. The CDR3 is made up of 11 amino acids. Germline loops: CDR1 SEHNR, CDR2 FQNEAQ (reference sequence). The CDR3 nucleotides read TGTGCCAGCAGCTTAGTCAGGGACGCTTTCTTT. Its protein product is CASSLVRDAFF.

The chain carries TRBV9 and TRBJ1-1, with 8 bases lining up with TRBD1. V shed 2 bases, J shed 5 bases, and the junction held 11 bases outside the gene matches. This CDR3 region has 16 residues. The germline V gene has CDR1 SGDLS and CDR2 YYNGEE. This CDR3 reads CASSVAPGQVGTEAFF. For the CDR3, the DNA is TGTGCCAGCAGCGTTGCTCCGGGACAGGTGGGTACTGAAGCTTTCTTT.

This clone came up once. The gene calls are TRBV18 and TRBJ1-1; 9 nucleotides line up with TRBD1. CDR1 and CDR2 from the germline V gene are KGHSH and LQKENI. Trimming took 2 bases from V and 0 from J; bases not matched to a gene: 4. The CDR3 contains 16 residues. CDR3 DNA sequence: TGTGCCAGCTCACCAGGACAGGGGATCATGAACACTGAAGCTTTCTTT. Translating it yields CASSPGQGIMNTEAFF.